This TCR beta chain appears in the sequencing data of a study of neurological immune-mediated disorders. The team produced cDNA through 5'RACE using 10-nucleotide random UMIs. Sequencing runs each yielded over 160 million TCR-beta sequences from 15-18 subjects. MiXCR, run by TCRdb on the 5' RACE reads, gives a single entry per CDR3 protein. Here the sample spans 50,000 to 70,000 distinct CDR3 sequences, 4.5% being singletons. This clonotype has at least ten counts. This clonotype originated in a man younger than 45 with multiple sclerosis. The sample taken for sequencing was PBMCs.

This CDR3 is CASSSGRINQPQHF. DNA of the CDR3: TGTGCCAGCAGTTCGGGACGGATCAATCAGCCCCAGCATTTT. J is TRBJ1-5 and V is TRBV6-6; TRBD1 might be the D (5 bases). The CDR3 contains 14 residues. Germline V CDR1 and CDR2: MNHNY, SVGAGI (reference sequence). Between the trimmed V and J ends, which lost 4 bases and 3 bases, there was a span of 10 bases.